A single T cell receptor (beta chain) is shown here with its context. The antigen is not known. After removal of 6 bases from V and 4 bases from J, the junction contained 7 bases not matched to a gene. The germline V gene encodes CDR1 MDHEN and CDR2 SYDVKM. CDR3 size: 15 residues. This table comes from immunoSEQ multiplex PCR, and its TCRdb copy is limited to in-frame clones, with some not included. The sample includes tens of thousands of clones, over 85% of them seen just once. This sample is drawn from a study of OX40 agonist ivuxolimab in advanced cancers. Study-wide results and limits: Fewer expanded clones were found on average in CD4+ than in CD8+ T cells. Certain nonresponding patients likewise had low normalized T-cell clonal expansion. The authors did not determine the antigen specificity of the expanded peripheral T cells. Dosing at 0.1 to 3.0 mg/kg was accompanied by clonal expansion of CD4+ and CD8+ blood T cells by week 6.

The receptor was derived from an adult with an advanced solid tumor such as melanoma, head and neck, liver or kidney cancer. The source was CD4+ or CD8+ T cells sorted from blood, collected in a trial of the OX40 agonist ivuxolimab. The genes are TRBV28 and TRBJ1-3; 9 nucleotides match TRBD1. The CDR3, as DNA: TGTGCCAGCAGACAACAGGGGGCGGGAGGAAACACCATATATTTT. This codes for CASRQQGAGGNTIYF.